Sequencing of this T cell receptor beta chain was carried out in a study of early T cells in non-severe SARS-CoV-2 infection. The library protocol tagged individual cDNA molecules with unique molecular identifiers. TCRdb called the 5' RACE reads again in MiXCR, with one record for every CDR3 protein. Seen here are tens of thousands of distinct CDR3 sequences, about 9.5% observed once, and the top ten hold about 8.3%. The CDR3 runs to 12 residues. Germline V gives CDR1 SQVTM, CDR2 ANQGSEA. The trim removed 3 bases at V and 12 bases at J, leaving 10 bases unmatched. The sequences come from whole blood, collected at baseline. The clonotype originates from an adult who was a healthcare worker with PCR-confirmed SARS-CoV-2 infection or an uninfected control (not recorded which). This rearrangement joins TRBV29-1 to TRBJ1-2; 7 bases match TRBD1. The CDR3 here is CSVDLGRDSHTF. The CDR3 bases are TGCAGCGTTGATCTAGGAAGGGACAGCCACACCTTC.